The clone carrying this T cell receptor beta chain was counted at least ten times. The antigen is not known. Germline CDR1 and CDR2: SGHRS and YFSETQ. The CDR3 contains 13 residues. The V segment lost 0 bases and the J segment 15 bases; nucleotides outside the gene matches: 5. TCRdb ran MiXCR on the RACE reads and lists one entry per CDR3 protein. The profile shows some 380,000 distinct CDR3 sequences, roughly 4.8% of them singletons. This sample stems from a study of human T cells and chemical hapten exposure. Study details: 0.01% DPC was applied to the upper back in patch tests, which were read at 6 days. Study outcomes and limitations: The presence of alopecia in the donors means their immune response may differ from healthy people's.

Specified time point: patch test 1, 2 weeks after DPC sensitization. As for treatment: therapeutic diphenylcyclopropenone sensitization with weekly scalp DPC. The sample in question was whole blood, obtained in connection with sensitization to the hapten diphenylcyclopropenone (DPC). The gene calls are TRBV5-1 and TRBJ2-1; 11 positions match TRBD2. The clonotype comes from a woman aged 50 to 60 with alopecia areata. Some clones in this sample may be carry-over from other donors' samples. Here the CDR3 reads CASSLAPSGGMFF. The CDR3 DNA reads TGCGCCAGCAGCTTGGCTCCTAGCGGGGGGATGTTCTTC.